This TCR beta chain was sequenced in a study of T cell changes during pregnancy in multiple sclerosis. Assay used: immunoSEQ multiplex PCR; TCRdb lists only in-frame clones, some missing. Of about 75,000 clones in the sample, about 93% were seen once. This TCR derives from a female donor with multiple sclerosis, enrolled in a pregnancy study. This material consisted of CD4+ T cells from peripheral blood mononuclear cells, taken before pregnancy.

The CDR3 sequence: CAWSVRDRAGANVLTF. CDR3 coding DNA: TGTGCCTGGAGTGTACGGGACAGGGCTGGGGCCAACGTCCTGACTTTC. This chain links TRBV30 with TRBJ2-6, with 9 bases identical to TRBD1. This CDR3 has 16 amino acids. Trimming cost V 0 bases and J 2 bases; bases outside gene matches: 2. Germline CDR1 and CDR2: GTSNPN and SVGIG (reference sequence).